Presented here are 14 T cell receptor beta chains from one specimen sequenced in a study of regulatory T cells in long-lasting Graves disease (dated by TCRdb to the early 2020s). The library relied on multiplex PCR. These reads were obtained on an Illumina HiSeq 4000. TCR beta libraries were built with iRepertoire HTBI primers and Arm-PCR amplification of CDR3 regions. TCRdb passed the public sequencing reads through fastp at Q25 and MiXCR, retaining productive beta sequences. All rows with the same CDR3 protein become a single entry with the most common DNA and genes. Here the sample has approximately 300,000 distinct CDR3 sequences; about a sixth occur a single time. Of the sample, less than 40% falls within the top ten clones. The time point label here, explained by the study, means: newly diagnosed GD, antithyroid drugs for less than 3 months. RNA was extracted from PBMCs in TRIzol for both TCR sequencing and RNA sequencing.

The sample in question was peripheral blood mononuclear cells (PBMCs), obtained at new diagnosis, from a patient treated with antithyroid drugs. Receptors originate from a female donor with Graves disease.

The CDR3 sequence: CASSEWTVSYEQFF. The CDR3 DNA follows: TGTGCCAGCAGCGAATGGACAGTCTCCTACGAGCAGTTCTTC. This chain links TRBV6-1 with TRBJ2-7; D might be TRBD1 (6 bases). Matching the DNA end better, TRBJ2-1 makes the J call doubtful. Germline V gene data show CDR1 as MNHNS and CDR2 as SASEGT. The CDR3 length is 14 residues.

This clonotype was counted ten times or more. The chain employs TRBV10-3 and TRBJ2-7; D is unclear. Germline CDR1 reads ENHRY; CDR2 reads SYGVKD. Trimming took 2 bases from V and 0 from J, leaving 8 bases between them. There are 14 residues in the CDR3. The CDR3 sequence is CAISEGRTSYEQYF. CDR3 nucleotide sequence: TGTGCCATCAGTGAGGGGCGGACCTCCTACGAGCAGTACTTC.

This clonotype has a count of ten or more. The gene calls are TRBV12-3 or TRBV12-4 and TRBJ2-1; the D call may be TRBD1 or TRBD2 (5 bases each). There are 15 residues in the CDR3. V lost 6 bases to trimming and J lost 6 bases, with 18 bases between them. CDR3 coding DNA: TGTGCCAGCAGCCAAGGTGAGGGGCGCAGCAATGAGCAGTTCTTC. Translation gives CASSQGEGRSNEQFF.

There are many counts of this clonotype. This chain joins TRBV5-1 and TRBJ2-5; D might be TRBD2 (6 bases). The ends were cut back, 4 bases at V and 1 base at J, with 11 bases in the middle. CDR1 is SGHRS and CDR2 is YFSETQ in the germline V gene. This CDR3 has 14 amino acids. CDR3 coding DNA: TGCGCCAGCAGCATGGGGGGTAGCCAAGAGACCCAGTACTTC. Encoded protein: CASSMGGSQETQYF.

This clonotype has only a few counts. The J gene is TRBJ2-7, the V gene TRBV20-1; D might be TRBD2 (5 bases). The CDR3 is made up of 13 amino acids. Trimming cost V 2 bases and J 5 bases, with 13 bases left between them. Germline values: CDR1 DFQATT, CDR2 SNEGSKA (reference sequence). DNA of the CDR3: TGCAGTGCTAGACGAACAGACGGGAACGAGCAGTACTTC. It yields the protein CSARRTDGNEQYF.

The V gene is TRBV20-1, the J gene TRBJ2-2; D is ambiguous. The germline V gene has CDR1 DFQATT and CDR2 SNEGSKA (reference sequence). V was cut by 3 bases and J by 6 bases, with 11 bases left in between. The length of the CDR3 is 13 residues. The chain's CDR3 is CSASPGGAGELFF. The CDR3 nucleotides read TGCAGTGCTAGTCCGGGTGGGGCCGGGGAGCTGTTTTTT.

At least ten counts were recorded for this clonotype. The DNA of the CDR3 is TGTGCCAGCAGCCCCCGTGGAGCAATAAATGAAAAACTGTTTTTT. As protein: CASSPRGAINEKLFF. The V call is TRBV3-1, the J call TRBJ1-4; D remains unclear. Trimming stripped 4 bases from V and 5 bases from J, with 14 bases between. The length of the CDR3 is 15 residues. Germline CDR1 reads LGHDT; CDR2 reads YNNKEL (reference sequence).

This clonotype has only a few counts. The V and J genes are TRBV20-1 and TRBJ2-7; the match to TRBD2 covers 13 bases. Looked up from germline, CDR1 is DFQATT and CDR2 is SNEGSKA (reference sequence). Trimming removed 4 bases from V and 3 bases from J; junction bases left unmatched: 3. The CDR3 has 14 amino acids. The CDR3 region is CSATRLAGGYEQYF. The CDR3, as DNA: TGCAGTGCTACTCGACTAGCGGGAGGCTACGAGCAGTACTTC.

The V call is TRBV4-1, the J call TRBJ2-7; a weak D match, TRBD2 (5 bases). The length of the CDR3 is 15 residues. CDR1 is MGHRA and CDR2 is YSYEKL in the germline V gene. V lost 1 base to trimming and J lost 4 bases, with 14 bases between them. The CDR3 reads CASSQGTPGSYEQYF. The CDR3 bases are TGCGCCAGCAGCCAAGGGACCCCGGGAAGTTACGAGCAGTACTTC.

The chain combines TRBV19 with TRBJ1-5; no clear D. CDR3 length equals 14 residues. The V gene's germline CDR1 is LNHDA and CDR2 SQIVND (reference sequence). The V and J ends lost 7 bases and 2 bases respectively, with 12 bases between them. The chain's CDR3 is CASTEGRGNQPQHF. DNA of the CDR3: TGTGCCAGTACGGAGGGAAGGGGCAATCAGCCCCAGCATTTT.

This rearrangement joins TRBV5-1 to TRBJ1-4; D call uncertain. CDR1 is SGHRS and CDR2 is YFSETQ in the germline V gene. This CDR3 comprises 15 residues. The V end was cut by 0 bases, the J end by 5 bases, with 11 bases between. The CDR3 here is CASSLAGRLNEKLFF. The CDR3 nucleotides read TGCGCCAGCAGCTTGGCCGGCAGGCTGAATGAAAAACTGTTTTTT. Complete variable domain (other parts from reference TRBV5-1 and TRBJ1-4): KAGVTQTPRYLIKTRGQQVTLSCSPISGHRSVSWYQQTPGQGLQFLFEYFSETQRNKGNFPGRFSGRQFSNSRSEMNVSTLELGDSALYLCASSLAGRLNEKLFFGSGTQLSVL.

The V call is TRBV6-2 or TRBV6-3, the J call TRBJ1-5; 8 nucleotides agree with TRBD1. Germline V gene sequence: CDR1 MNHEY, CDR2 SVGEGT. This CDR3 spans 16 amino acids. V lost 5 bases and J lost 1; bases outside the gene matches: 7. CDR3: CASSAGQGVSNQPQHF. CDR3 bases: TGTGCCAGCAGTGCCGGACAGGGCGTGAGCAATCAGCCCCAGCATTTT.

The gene calls are TRBV9 and TRBJ2-7, with unresolved D. The CDR3 is 14 amino acids. Looked up from germline, CDR1 is SGDLS and CDR2 is YYNGEE. The V and J ends lost 0 bases and 2 bases respectively, with 9 bases between them. The CDR3 nucleotides read TGTGCCAGCAGCGTAGGGCGGACCACCTACGAGCAGTACTTC. It yields the protein CASSVGRTTYEQYF.

Remarks on this clonotype: A much larger clonotype is one base distant, so this may be a read error. The rearrangement joins TRBV9 to TRBJ2-5; no reliable D call. Trimming took off 2 bases at V and 5 bases at J, with 10 bases between the two ends. The CDR3 totals 13 residues. Germline-derived CDR1 and CDR2 are SGDLS and YYNGEE. The CDR3 DNA sequence: TGTGCCAGCAGCGTTTCGCTCCAGGAGACCCAGTACTTC. This gives the protein CASSVSLQETQYF.